This passage covers 32 T cell receptor beta chains from one sample sequenced in a study of blood T cell repertoires in COVID-19. Measured with immunoSEQ multiplex PCR; TCRdb has only the in-frame clones, and not every one. The sample has roughly 120,000 clones, around 82% seen once. The specimen sequenced was peripheral blood. The origin of the receptors is a human donor in a cohort sampled during active or convalescent COVID-19.

This sequence joins TRBV4-3 and TRBJ2-7; 7 bases align to TRBD1. V lost 1 base to trimming and J lost 4 bases; unmatched junction nucleotides: 4. Germline V lookup: CDR1 LGHNA, CDR2 YSLEER. The CDR3 runs 14 residues. This CDR3 reads CASSQGQGVYEQYF. DNA for the CDR3: TGCGCCAGCAGCCAAGGTCAGGGGGTTTACGAGCAGTACTTC.

V gene TRBV24-1 combines with J gene TRBJ2-1, with 9 bases fitting TRBD2. There are 16 residues in the CDR3. V dropped 5 bases and J dropped 3; count of bases not matched to a gene: 7. The V gene's germline CDR1 is KGHDR and CDR2 SFDVKD. The DNA for the CDR3 is TGTGCCACCAGTGGGCCTACTAGCGGGCGCTACAATGAGCAGTTCTTC. Amino acid sequence: CATSGPTSGRYNEQFF.

CDR3 DNA: TGTGCCAGCAGTAGGACAGGGATCTACGAGCAGTACTTC. Translated: CASSRTGIYEQYF. This chain uses TRBV6-5 with TRBJ2-7; 8 bases agree with TRBD1. CDR1 and CDR2 (germline): MNHEY, SVGAGI. CDR3 length: 13 amino acids. With V trimmed by 5 bases and J by 3 bases, 3 bases remained unmatched.

The chain is built from TRBV30 and TRBJ1-2; possibly TRBD1 for D (5 bases). Between the trimmed V and J ends, which lost 1 base and 1 base, there was a span of 7 bases. Germline V gene sequence: CDR1 GTSNPN, CDR2 SVGIG (reference sequence). The CDR3 length is 13 residues. The CDR3 DNA reads TGTGCCTGGAGTGGACAGCTTAACTATGGCTACACCTTC. This encodes CAWSGQLNYGYTF.

The chain is built from TRBV12-3 or TRBV12-4 and TRBJ2-7; tentatively, D is TRBD2 (6 bases). Between the trimmed V and J ends, which lost 3 bases and 3 bases, there was a span of 9 bases. The CDR3 is 13 amino acids. CDR3 in amino acids: CASSLEGIYEQYF. Here the CDR3 DNA reads TGTGCCAGCAGTTTGGAGGGCATCTACGAGCAGTACTTC.

This clone was picked up a small number of times. The chain combines TRBV7-2 with TRBJ2-3; the D gene is possibly TRBD1 (5 bases). This CDR3 region has 14 residues. The V gene lost 5 bases and the J gene lost 7 bases, with 16 bases spanning the gap. Germline assignment: CDR1 SGHTA and CDR2 FQGNSA. As DNA, the CDR3 is TGTGCCAGCAGCCCAGGACCCCAGGGTAATACGCAGTATTTT. Its translation is CASSPGPQGNTQYF.

In its sample, this clone was seen many times. The CDR3 sequence is CASSKQENQPQHF. As DNA, the CDR3 is TGTGCCAGCAGCAAACAGGAGAATCAGCCCCAGCATTTT. The chain employs TRBV11-1 and TRBJ1-5; D is perhaps TRBD1 (5 bases). In germline, CDR1 is SGHAT, CDR2 FQDESV (reference sequence). V shed 5 bases and J shed 4 bases, with 9 bases lying between them. The CDR3 length is 13 residues.

The gene calls are TRBV21-1 and TRBJ2-1; TRBD2 was called by the table and not checked on the DNA. TRBV21-1 is tagged as a pseudogene. The CDR3 has 17 amino acids. The CDR3: CASSKTLPREAGGVQFF. DNA of the CDR3: TGTGCCAGCAGCAAAACCCTCCCGCGGGAGGCCGGGGGGGTGCAGTTCTTC.

This chain connects TRBV24-1 to TRBJ2-3, with TRBD2 matching over 13 bases. J was trimmed by 1 base and V by 4 bases; bases with no gene match: 7. This CDR3 is built from 18 residues. CDR1 is KGHDR and CDR2 is SFDVKD in the germline V gene. CDR3 DNA: TGTGCCACCAGTGACGGACTAGCGGGAGAATGGGGCACAGATACGCAGTATTTT. Encoded protein: CATSDGLAGEWGTDTQYF.

This chain connects TRBV19 to TRBJ1-2, with TRBD1 as a possible D gene (5 bases). The CDR3 consists of 12 residues. CDR1 LNHDA and CDR2 SQIVND come from the germline V gene (reference sequence). Trimming shortened V by 8 bases and J by 8 bases, and 15 bases separated the two germline ends. The DNA of the CDR3 is TGTGCCAGTCTCATGGGGGGAGGCGGCTACACCTTC. Its protein is CASLMGGGGYTF. The full variable domain, its missing parts supplied by reference TRBV19 and TRBJ1-2, is DGGITQSPKYLFRKEGQNVTLSCEQNLNHDAMYWYRQDPGQGLRLIYYSQIVNDFQKGDIAEGYSVSREKKESFPLTVTSAQKNPTAFYLCASLMGGGGYTFGSGTRLTVV.

This rearrangement joins TRBV15 to TRBJ1-4; perhaps TRBD1 as D (5 bases). The V end was cut by 1 base, the J end by 5 bases, with 14 bases between. Germline loops: CDR1 LNHNV, CDR2 YYDKDF (reference sequence). This CDR3 has 16 amino acids. The DNA of the CDR3 is TGTGCCACCAGCAGAGTTTACGCAGGGCAAAATGAAAAACTGTTTTTT. Its translation: CATSRVYAGQNEKLFF.

Only a few counts were recorded for this clone. V gene TRBV6-6 combines with J gene TRBJ1-1; no firm D call. The CDR3 spans 14 residues. V was trimmed by 0 bases and J by 7 bases, leaving 12 bases between them. The germline V gene encodes CDR1 MNHNY and CDR2 SVGAGI (reference sequence). CDR3: CASSYSLGSLEAFF. The CDR3 region has the DNA TGTGCCAGCAGTTACTCTTTGGGCTCACTTGAAGCTTTCTTT.

This chain joins TRBV12-3 or TRBV12-4 and TRBJ2-7; TRBD1 aligns across 7 bases. J gave up 3 bases and V 6 bases, and 5 bases lay outside the gene matches. The length of the CDR3 is 13 residues. The CDR3 reads CASSQGQDYEQYF. DNA for the CDR3: TGTGCCAGCAGCCAAGGACAGGACTACGAGCAGTACTTC.

Of note for this clone: The sample holds other DNA sequences that translate to the same CDR3. The chain employs TRBV6-5 and TRBJ2-7; TRBD1 might be the D (6 bases). The CDR3 sequence is 13 residues long. Trimming took 6 bases from V and 1 from J, leaving 10 bases between them. CDR1 and CDR2 (germline): MNHEY, SVGAGI. The CDR3 sequence is CASRSDSSYEQYF. The CDR3 coding sequence is TGTGCCAGCAGGTCGGACAGTTCCTACGAGCAGTACTTC.

The chain recombines TRBV4-1 with TRBJ2-1, with 10 nucleotides matching TRBD1. The J segment lost 8 bases and the V segment lost 1 base, leaving 5 bases of the junction unmatched. CDR1 and CDR2 from the germline V gene are MGHRA and YSYEKL. The CDR3 has 15 residues. The CDR3 loop is CASSQGQGAFYEQFF. CDR3 nucleotides: TGCGCCAGCAGCCAAGGACAGGGGGCCTTTTATGAGCAGTTCTTC.

CDR3 loop: CASTGQSKNIQYF. For the CDR3, the DNA is TGTGCCAGCACGGGTCAGTCCAAAAACATTCAGTACTTC. This rearrangement joins TRBV25-1 to TRBJ2-4, with unresolved D. The CDR3 loop spans 13 amino acids. Trimming pared 7 bases from V and 2 bases from J, leaving 9 bases between. CDR1 and CDR2 from the germline V gene are MGHDK and SYGVNS.

This chain links TRBV28 with TRBJ2-5; D gene uncertain. Trimming cost V 4 bases and J 1 base, with 13 bases left between them. CDR1 MDHEN and CDR2 SYDVKM come from the germline V gene. This CDR3 contains 15 residues. CDR3 in amino acids: CASSWFSSTQETQYF. CDR3 sequence (DNA): TGTGCCAGCAGTTGGTTTTCTAGTACCCAAGAGACCCAGTACTTC.

The rearrangement links TRBV28 to TRBJ2-7; TRBD2 matches at 13 bases. Germline CDR1 MDHEN, CDR2 SYDVKM. Unmatched junction bases numbered 21, after V lost 5 bases and J lost 2 bases. The CDR3 has 21 residues. CDR3 nucleotide sequence: TGTGCCAGCAGTGCTTTTGGGACTAGCGGGACAATCCAATCAAATGCCTACGAGCAGTACTTC. It specifies CASSAFGTSGTIQSNAYEQYF.

The chain has TRBV7-8 and TRBJ1-5, with D unresolved. The CDR3 is 15 residues long. The ends were cut back, 0 bases at V and 1 base at J, with 7 bases in the middle. Germline CDR1 reads SGHVS; CDR2 reads FQNEAQ. CDR3 sequence: CASSLALQSNQPQHF. CDR3 sequence (DNA): TGTGCCAGCAGCTTAGCCCTCCAGAGCAATCAGCCCCAGCATTTT. The full variable domain, in which reference TRBV7-8 and TRBJ1-5 provide the parts outside the CDR3, is GAGVSQSPRYKVAKRGQDVALRCDPISGHVSLFWYQQALGQGPEFLTYFQNEAQLDKSGLPSDRFFAERPEGSVSTLKIQRTQQEDSAVYLCASSLALQSNQPQHFGDGTRLSIL.

The V and J genes are TRBV6-5 and TRBJ1-2, with 10 positions matching TRBD1. Germline V gene sequence: CDR1 MNHEY, CDR2 SVGAGI. The CDR3 covers 13 residues. After removal of 5 bases from V and 5 bases from J, the junction contained 2 bases not matched to a gene. The CDR3 here is CASSRQGAYGYTF. For the CDR3, the DNA is TGTGCCAGCAGTCGACAGGGGGCTTATGGCTACACCTTC.

The J gene is TRBJ1-1, the V gene TRBV5-5; maybe TRBD1 (5 bases). Trimming removed 2 bases at V and 4 bases at J, with 9 bases between. The CDR3 extends over 13 amino acids. CDR1 is SGHKS and CDR2 is YYEKEE in the germline V gene (reference sequence). In DNA form, the CDR3 reads TGTGCCAGCAGCTTTTGGAGGGGCACTGAAGCTTTCTTT. It codes for CASSFWRGTEAFF.

This chain links TRBV11-3 with TRBJ2-3; 8 positions agree with TRBD1. The CDR3 consists of 14 residues. Per the germline V gene, CDR1 is SGHNT and CDR2 is YENEEA. J lost 3 bases, V lost 5 bases, and 4 bases had no gene match. The CDR3 DNA reads as TGTGCCAGCAGCGTACGGACAGGGACAGATACGCAGTATTTT. It codes for CASSVRTGTDTQYF.

V is TRBV6-6 and J is TRBJ1-6; 8 bases line up with TRBD1. Germline CDR1 and CDR2: MNHNY and SVGAGI (reference sequence). This CDR3 is 20 amino acids long. After removal of 6 bases from V and 2 bases from J, the junction contained 18 bases not matched to a gene. The CDR3: CASSPKGAGGVFTYNSPLHF. The CDR3 region has the DNA TGTGCCAGCAGCCCCAAGGGGGCAGGGGGCGTGTTCACCTATAATTCACCCCTCCACTTT.

This rearrangement joins TRBV19 to TRBJ1-5, with 7 bases lining up with TRBD1. CDR3 length: 15 amino acids. The germline CDR1 and CDR2 sequences are LNHDA and SQIVND (reference sequence). The J segment lost 4 bases and the V segment lost 4 bases, leaving 7 bases of the junction unmatched. The CDR3: CASSTGTAFNQPQHF. The CDR3 nucleotides read TGTGCCAGTAGTACCGGGACAGCCTTTAATCAGCCCCAGCATTTT.

The chain joins TRBV28 to TRBJ2-1; 8 nucleotides match TRBD2. The CDR3 totals 16 residues. V was clipped by 6 bases and J by 1 base; unmatched bases: 8. Germline-derived CDR1 and CDR2 are MDHEN and SYDVKM. CDR3 sequence: CASSHQIAGSYNEQFF. CDR3 DNA: TGTGCCAGCAGCCACCAGATAGCGGGGTCCTACAATGAGCAGTTCTTC.

The chain uses TRBV7-2 and TRBJ1-2; maybe TRBD1 (6 bases). This CDR3 has 16 residues. Per germline, CDR1 SGHTA and CDR2 FQGNSA. The V and J ends lost 3 bases and 8 bases respectively, with 22 bases between them. CDR3 DNA sequence: TGTGCCAGCAGCTTCCCGGGTGGGAGGGGGACCTCCGGCTACACCTTC. This translates into CASSFPGGRGTSGYTF. Using reference TRBV7-2 and TRBJ1-2 for the parts outside the CDR3, the full variable domain is GAGVSQSPSNKVTEKGKDVELRCDPISGHTALYWYRQSLGQGLEFLIYFQGNSAPDKSGLPSDRFSAERTGGSVSTLTIQRTQQEDSAVYLCASSFPGGRGTSGYTFGSGTRLTVV.

This clone came up many times. The J gene is TRBJ1-1, the V gene TRBV3-1 (or the pseudogene TRBV3-2), with TRBD1 as a possible D gene (6 bases). CDR1 and CDR2 from the germline V gene are LGHDT and YNNKEL (reference sequence). V lost 7 bases and J 6 bases, leaving 9 bases between the germline ends. This CDR3 is 11 amino acids long. The CDR3, as DNA: TGTGCCAGCAAGGGGGGGGCTGAAGCTTTCTTT. This gives the protein CASKGGAEAFF.

The chain joins TRBV19 to TRBJ2-1; 7 nucleotides agree with TRBD1. V gave up 5 bases and J gave up 4 bases; unmatched junction bases: 8. Per germline, CDR1 LNHDA and CDR2 SQIVND (reference sequence). This CDR3 region has 15 residues. In DNA form, the CDR3 reads TGTGCCAGTAGTTCACAGGGGTGGGGGTACAATGAGCAGTTCTTC. This codes for CASSSQGWGYNEQFF. The full variable domain, with the rest looked up from reference TRBV19 and TRBJ2-1, is DGGITQSPKYLFRKEGQNVTLSCEQNLNHDAMYWYRQDPGQGLRLIYYSQIVNDFQKGDIAEGYSVSREKKESFPLTVTSAQKNPTAFYLCASSSQGWGYNEQFFGPGTRLTVL.

V gene TRBV4-1 combines with J gene TRBJ2-1; D call uncertain. V was trimmed by 1 base and J by 2 bases, leaving 9 bases between them. The CDR3 spans 15 residues. Germline V gives CDR1 MGHRA, CDR2 YSYEKL. CDR3 in DNA: TGCGCCAGCAGCCAAGGTTGGGCCCCCTACAATGAGCAGTTCTTC. Protein: CASSQGWAPYNEQFF.

The chain joins TRBV28 to TRBJ1-5; D is unresolved. There are 13 residues in the CDR3. Germline V gene data show CDR1 as MDHEN and CDR2 as SYDVKM. Trimming stripped 5 bases from V and 4 bases from J, with 9 bases between. This chain's CDR3 is CASSAGGNQPQHF. The DNA for the CDR3 is TGTGCCAGCAGTGCCGGCGGGAATCAGCCCCAGCATTTT.

The genes are TRBV7-8 and TRBJ2-1; TRBD2 agrees at 8 bases. The trim removed 5 bases at V and 10 bases at J, leaving 10 bases unmatched. This CDR3 is 14 amino acids long. The germline V gene has CDR1 SGHVS and CDR2 FQNEAQ. CDR3: CASSQAGASGEQFF. CDR3 in DNA: TGTGCCAGCAGCCAAGCGGGGGCTTCGGGGGAGCAGTTCTTC.

The rearrangement links TRBV4-2 to TRBJ2-1; tentative D call: TRBD2 (6 bases). This CDR3 region has 15 residues. V lost 3 bases and J 4 bases, leaving 13 bases between the germline ends. CDR1 and CDR2 from the germline V gene are LGHNA and YNFKEQ. CDR3: CASSHLGTSYNEQFF. The DNA of the CDR3 is TGTGCCAGCAGCCATCTCGGGACTTCATACAATGAGCAGTTCTTC.